Listed here are 21 T cell receptor beta chains from one sample, sequenced in a study of regulatory T cells. Study-wide results and limits: Hydrophobic residues at CDR3 positions 6 and 7 were enriched in conventional CD4+ T cells of CD3G-deficient patients.

Primers: 52 TRBV forward and 13 TRBJ reverse. Generated by immunoSEQ multiplex PCR, the TCRdb table keeps only in-frame clones and is missing some. The sample gives roughly 15,000 clones, around 84% of which show up once; over 7% is in the top ten. Antigens for these TCRs are unknown. The sample taken for sequencing was conventional CD4+ T cells sorted from blood. The receptors originated from a person aged 25 to 45 with CD3G deficiency.

This chain links TRBV28 with TRBJ2-2; D is unclear. V was shortened by 7 bases and J by 2 bases, with 14 bases between the two germline ends. Germline assignment: CDR1 MDHEN and CDR2 SYDVKM. This CDR3 is built from 15 residues. The CDR3 loop is CASKIWAVNTGELFF. CDR3 DNA sequence: TGTGCCAGCAAGATTTGGGCAGTAAACACCGGGGAGCTGTTTTTT. The complete variable domain, with remaining parts taken from reference TRBV28 and TRBJ2-2, reads DVKVTQSSRYLVKRTGEKVFLECVQDMDHENMFWYRQDPGLGLRLIYFSYDVKMKEKGDIPEGYSVSREKKERFSLILESASTNQTSMYLCASKIWAVNTGELFFGEGSRLTVL.

V gene TRBV18 combines with J gene TRBJ1-3; D is unclear. Trimming removed 0 bases from V and 1 base from J, with 7 bases in between. Germline CDR1 KGHSH, CDR2 LQKENI. The CDR3 runs to 15 residues. CDR3 loop: CASSPPDRSGNTIYF. CDR3 DNA sequence: TGTGCCAGCTCACCACCTGACCGGTCTGGAAACACCATATATTTT.

The V call is TRBV6-1, the J call TRBJ1-6; D unclear. Germline loops: CDR1 MNHNS, CDR2 SASEGT. The length of the CDR3 is 14 residues. V was cut by 4 bases and J by 7 bases, with 11 bases left in between. For the CDR3, the DNA is TGTGCCAGCAGTGTGTACCAAGGAAATTCACCCCTCCACTTT. Protein: CASSVYQGNSPLHF.

The CDR3 nucleotides are TGTGCCAGCAGTCATCGGACAGGAGGAATTCGGAATGAGCAGTTCTTC. Amino acids: CASSHRTGGIRNEQFF. This rearrangement joins TRBV28 to TRBJ2-1; TRBD1 matches 7 bases. The germline V gene has CDR1 MDHEN and CDR2 SYDVKM. Trimming took 5 bases from V and 7 from J; bases not matched to a gene: 14. CDR3 length: 16 residues.

This clone was detected only once. The chain carries TRBV6-6 and TRBJ2-5; 9 positions match TRBD1. The J call may be faulty, since TRBJ2-7 better matches the DNA end. CDR3 length: 15 residues. Germline CDR1 is MNHNY and CDR2 is SVGAGI (reference sequence). Written as DNA, the CDR3 is TGTGCCAGCAGTGGGCGGACAGGGGCAAGCTACGAGCAGTACTTC. Protein sequence: CASSGRTGASYEQYF.

The chain is built from TRBV11-2 and TRBJ2-6; D is unclear. The CDR3 is 15 amino acids. Trimming pared 5 bases from V and 4 bases from J, leaving 12 bases between. Looked up from germline, CDR1 is SGHAT and CDR2 is FQNNGV. For the CDR3, the DNA is TGTGCCAGCAGCCTGTGGGTCGCCGGGGCCAACGTCCTGACTTTC. Protein product: CASSLWVAGANVLTF.

This sequence joins TRBV28 and TRBJ1-1; a weak D match, TRBD1 (5 bases). V shed 5 bases and J shed 1 base, with 14 bases lying between them. This CDR3 has 15 residues. Germline CDR1 reads MDHEN; CDR2 reads SYDVKM. In DNA, the CDR3 is TGTGCCAGCAGTATACCGGGACGCTCGAACACTGAAGCTTTCTTT. It translates to CASSIPGRSNTEAFF.

The genes are TRBV6-5 and TRBJ2-7; 8 nucleotides agree with TRBD2. Germline V lookup: CDR1 MNHEY, CDR2 SVGAGI. The CDR3 sequence is 13 residues long. V lost 5 bases and J lost 2; bases outside the gene matches: 2. The CDR3 region has the DNA TGTGCCAGCAGTGTTAGCGGGACCTACGAGCAGTACTTC. Protein product: CASSVSGTYEQYF.

V and J are TRBV12-2 and TRBJ1-1. TRBV12-2 is given as a pseudogene. This CDR3 is built from 16 residues. The CDR3 spells CASRLAARGTNPEAFF. DNA for the CDR3: TGTGCAAGTCGCTTAGCGGCGAGGGGAACAAATCCTGAAGCTTTCTTT.

This clone was recorded only once. The chain is built from TRBV27 and TRBJ2-3; D is unclear. Germline lookup yields CDR1 MNHEY and CDR2 SMNVEV (reference sequence). CDR3 length: 13 amino acids. Deletions cut 5 bases from V and 2 bases from J, with 8 bases between. Here the CDR3 reads CASSTGVTDTQYF. In nucleotides, the CDR3 is TGTGCCAGCAGTACTGGGGTCACAGATACGCAGTATTTT.

The chain links TRBV28 to TRBJ2-7; weak D call: TRBD1 (6 bases). Germline CDR1 is MDHEN and CDR2 is SYDVKM. The V gene lost 2 bases and the J gene lost 8 bases, with 10 bases spanning the gap. This CDR3 has 12 residues. CDR3 residues: CASSLPDRKQYF. The DNA for the CDR3 is TGTGCCAGCAGTTTACCCGACAGGAAGCAGTACTTC.

The count of this clone is one. V gene TRBV28 combines with J gene TRBJ2-5, with D perhaps matching TRBD1 (7 bases). V was cut by 2 bases and J by 4 bases, with 17 bases left in between. Germline-derived CDR1 and CDR2 are MDHEN and SYDVKM. The CDR3 is made up of 16 amino acids. In nucleotides, the CDR3 is TGTGCCAGCAGTTTAGGCTCGGCAGGGGGGCGAGAGACCCAGTACTTC. Translation: CASSLGSAGGRETQYF.

This clone appeared a few times. The chain has TRBV6-1 and TRBJ1-1; TRBD1 matches 9 bases. With V trimmed by 6 bases and J by 1 base, 3 bases remained unmatched. Germline V gives CDR1 MNHNS, CDR2 SASEGT. The CDR3 consists of 14 residues. Written as DNA, the CDR3 is TGTGCCAGCAGGGAACAGGGGGCGAACACTGAAGCTTTCTTT. Its translation: CASREQGANTEAFF.

The chain recombines TRBV7-2 with TRBJ1-2, with 8 nucleotides matching TRBD1. After removal of 3 bases from V and 7 bases from J, the junction contained 7 bases not matched to a gene. CDR3 size: 14 residues. Per germline, CDR1 SGHTA and CDR2 FQGNSA. Written as DNA, the CDR3 is TGTGCCAGCAGCTTCTCGGACAGGGCCGGTGGCTACACCTTC. This sequence encodes CASSFSDRAGGYTF. Complete variable domain (other parts from reference TRBV7-2 and TRBJ1-2): GAGVSQSPSNKVTEKGKDVELRCDPISGHTALYWYRQSLGQGLEFLIYFQGNSAPDKSGLPSDRFSAERTGGSVSTLTIQRTQQEDSAVYLCASSFSDRAGGYTFGSGTRLTVV.

This chain connects TRBV28 to TRBJ1-5; D gene unclear. CDR3 length: 13 residues. V lost 3 bases and J lost 6, with 9 bases in between. Per germline, CDR1 MDHEN and CDR2 SYDVKM. CDR3 residues: CASSFPRGQPQHF. CDR3 bases: TGTGCCAGCAGTTTCCCCCGGGGTCAGCCCCAGCATTTT.

The chain employs TRBV6-1 and TRBJ1-2; no clear D gene. V was cut by 1 base and J by 0 bases, with 9 bases left in between. This CDR3 contains 15 residues. Germline CDR1 is MNHNS and CDR2 is SASEGT. CDR3 protein: CASSEGTLANYGYTF. CDR3 coding DNA: TGTGCCAGCAGTGAAGGTACATTAGCTAACTATGGCTACACCTTC.

The chain joins TRBV5-1 to TRBJ2-1; weak D call: TRBD1 (6 bases). Germline V gene lookup returns CDR1 SGHRS and CDR2 YFSETQ. Between the trimmed V and J ends, which lost 2 bases and 3 bases, there was a span of 9 bases. The CDR3 has 14 amino acids. The CDR3 sequence is CASSFEGVYNEQFF. CDR3 DNA sequence: TGCGCCAGCAGCTTTGAGGGGGTCTACAATGAGCAGTTCTTC.

The chain employs TRBV6-6 and TRBJ1-4; 9 positions match TRBD1. J was trimmed by 7 bases and V by 5 bases; bases with no gene match: 11. This CDR3 has 16 residues. Germline CDR1 and CDR2: MNHNY and SVGAGI (reference sequence). The CDR3 region has the DNA TGTGCCAGCAGTCCTAGGGGGACAGGGAGTGGTGAAAAACTGTTTTTT. This codes for CASSPRGTGSGEKLFF.

J is TRBJ2-7 and V is TRBV7-8, with 9 nucleotides matching TRBD2. Germline-derived CDR1 and CDR2 are SGHVS and FQNEAQ. The CDR3 totals 19 residues. V was pared by 1 base and J by 4 bases, with 17 bases of the junction left unmatched. CDR3 nucleotide sequence: TGTGCCAGCAGCTTAGATGTTAGCGGGAGCGGAACGGCCCCGTACGAGCAGTACTTC. Its protein product is CASSLDVSGSGTAPYEQYF.

The CDR3 region is CASSLGGLSKGTQYF. The CDR3 DNA reads TGTGCCAGCAGTTTAGGGGGACTATCCAAGGGGACCCAGTACTTC. The rearrangement links TRBV28 to TRBJ2-5; TRBD2 matches 7 bases. The CDR3 extends over 15 amino acids. Germline trimming cut 2 bases from V and 7 bases from J; bases unmatched to any gene: 10. Germline V CDR1 and CDR2: MDHEN, SYDVKM.

The chain has TRBV28 and TRBJ2-7; 8 nucleotides agree with TRBD1. Germline V CDR1 and CDR2: MDHEN, SYDVKM. CDR3 length: 15 residues. Unmatched junction bases numbered 12, after V lost 6 bases and J lost 5 bases. As DNA, the CDR3 is TGTGCCAGCAGCCGCAGGGGGCGGAGGGGCAACGAGCAGTACTTC. Amino acid sequence: CASSRRGRRGNEQYF. The entire variable domain, with the rest obtained from reference TRBV28 and TRBJ2-7, is as follows: DVKVTQSSRYLVKRTGEKVFLECVQDMDHENMFWYRQDPGLGLRLIYFSYDVKMKEKGDIPEGYSVSREKKERFSLILESASTNQTSMYLCASSRRGRRGNEQYFGPGTRLTVT.